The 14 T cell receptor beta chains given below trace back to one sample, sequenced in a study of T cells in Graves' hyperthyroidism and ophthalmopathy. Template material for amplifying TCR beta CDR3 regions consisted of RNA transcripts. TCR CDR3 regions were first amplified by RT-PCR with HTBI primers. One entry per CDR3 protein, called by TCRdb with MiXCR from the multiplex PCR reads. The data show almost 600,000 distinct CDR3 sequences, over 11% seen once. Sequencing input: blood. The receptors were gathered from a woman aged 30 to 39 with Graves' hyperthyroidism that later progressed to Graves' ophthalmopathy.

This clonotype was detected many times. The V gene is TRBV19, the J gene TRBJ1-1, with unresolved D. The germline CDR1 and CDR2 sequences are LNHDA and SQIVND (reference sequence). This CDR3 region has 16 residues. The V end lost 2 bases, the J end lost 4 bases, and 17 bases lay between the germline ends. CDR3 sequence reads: CASSIMSGSRGTEAFF. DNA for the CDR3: TGTGCCAGTAGTATAATGTCGGGAAGCCGGGGCACTGAAGCTTTCTTT.

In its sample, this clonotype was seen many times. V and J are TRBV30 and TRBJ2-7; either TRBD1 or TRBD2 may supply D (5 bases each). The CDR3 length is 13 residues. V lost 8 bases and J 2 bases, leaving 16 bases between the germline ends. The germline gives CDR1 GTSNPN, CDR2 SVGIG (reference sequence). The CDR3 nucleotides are TGTGCCGCATTCACCGGGGCCCCCTACGAGCAGTACTTC. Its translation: CAAFTGAPYEQYF.

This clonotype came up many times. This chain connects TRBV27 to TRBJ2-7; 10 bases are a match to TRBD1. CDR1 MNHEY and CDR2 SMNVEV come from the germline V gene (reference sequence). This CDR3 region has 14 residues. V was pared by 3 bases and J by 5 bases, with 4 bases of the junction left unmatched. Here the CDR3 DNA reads TGTGCCAGCAGTTTGAGGGACAGGGGTCACGAGCAGTACTTC. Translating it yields CASSLRDRGHEQYF.

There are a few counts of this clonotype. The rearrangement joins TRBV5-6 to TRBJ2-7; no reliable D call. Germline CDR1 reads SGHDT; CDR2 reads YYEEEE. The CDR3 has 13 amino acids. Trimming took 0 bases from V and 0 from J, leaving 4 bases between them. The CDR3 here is CASSLAHSYEQYF. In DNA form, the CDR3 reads TGTGCCAGCAGCTTGGCCCACTCCTACGAGCAGTACTTC.

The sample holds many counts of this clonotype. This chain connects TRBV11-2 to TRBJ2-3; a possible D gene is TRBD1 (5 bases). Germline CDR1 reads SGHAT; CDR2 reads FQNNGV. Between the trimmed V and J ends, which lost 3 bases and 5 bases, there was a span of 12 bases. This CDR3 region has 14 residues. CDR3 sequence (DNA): TGTGCCAGCAGCTTTAGGGGTGGAAAAGATACGCAGTATTTT. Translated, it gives CASSFRGGKDTQYF. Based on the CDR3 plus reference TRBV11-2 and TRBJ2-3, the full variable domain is EAGVAQSPRYKIIEKRQSVAFWCNPISGHATLYWYQQILGQGPKLLIQFQNNGVVDDSQLPKDRFSAERLKGVDSTLKIQPAKLEDSAVYLCASSFRGGKDTQYFGPGTRLTVL.

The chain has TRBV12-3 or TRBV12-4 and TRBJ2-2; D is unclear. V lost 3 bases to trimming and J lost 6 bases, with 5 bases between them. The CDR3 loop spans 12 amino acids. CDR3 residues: CASSFASGELFF. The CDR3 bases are TGTGCCAGCAGTTTCGCGTCCGGGGAGCTGTTTTTT.

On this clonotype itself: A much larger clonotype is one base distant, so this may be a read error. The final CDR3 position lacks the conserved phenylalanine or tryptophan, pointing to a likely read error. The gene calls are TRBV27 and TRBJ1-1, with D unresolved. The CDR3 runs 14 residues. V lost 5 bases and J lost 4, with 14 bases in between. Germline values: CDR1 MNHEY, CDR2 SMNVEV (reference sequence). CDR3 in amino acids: CASSPYGAGTEAFL. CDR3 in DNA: TGTGCCAGCAGTCCTTATGGCGCGGGCACTGAAGCTTTCCTT.

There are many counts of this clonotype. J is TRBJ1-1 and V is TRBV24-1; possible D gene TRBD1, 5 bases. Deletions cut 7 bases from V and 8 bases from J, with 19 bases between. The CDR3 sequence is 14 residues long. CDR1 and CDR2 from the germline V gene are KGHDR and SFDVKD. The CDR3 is CATRTWDVADEAFF. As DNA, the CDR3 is TGTGCCACCAGGACCTGGGACGTCGCTGACGAAGCTTTCTTT.

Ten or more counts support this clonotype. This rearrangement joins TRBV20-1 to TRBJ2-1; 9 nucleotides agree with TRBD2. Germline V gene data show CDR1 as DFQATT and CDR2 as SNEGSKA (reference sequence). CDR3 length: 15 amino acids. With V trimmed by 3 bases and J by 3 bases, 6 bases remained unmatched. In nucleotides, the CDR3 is TGCAGTGCTAGGGATAGCGGGAGAGGCTACAATGAGCAGTTCTTC. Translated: CSARDSGRGYNEQFF.

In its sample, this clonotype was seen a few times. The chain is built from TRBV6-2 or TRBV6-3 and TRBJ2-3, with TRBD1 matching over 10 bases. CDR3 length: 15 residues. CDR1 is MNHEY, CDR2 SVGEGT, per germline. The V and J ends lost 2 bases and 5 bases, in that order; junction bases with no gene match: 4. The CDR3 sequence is CASSYGQGVGDTQYF. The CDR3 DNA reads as TGTGCCAGCAGTTACGGACAGGGGGTAGGAGATACGCAGTATTTT.

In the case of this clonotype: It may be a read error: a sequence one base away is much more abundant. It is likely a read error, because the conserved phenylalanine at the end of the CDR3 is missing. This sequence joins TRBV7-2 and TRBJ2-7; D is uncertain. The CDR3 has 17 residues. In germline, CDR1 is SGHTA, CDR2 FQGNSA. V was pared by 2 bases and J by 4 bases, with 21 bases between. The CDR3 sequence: CASSLSWSTALRYEQYI. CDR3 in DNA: TGTGCCAGCAGCTTAAGTTGGTCCACGGCTCTCAGATACGAGCAGTACATC.

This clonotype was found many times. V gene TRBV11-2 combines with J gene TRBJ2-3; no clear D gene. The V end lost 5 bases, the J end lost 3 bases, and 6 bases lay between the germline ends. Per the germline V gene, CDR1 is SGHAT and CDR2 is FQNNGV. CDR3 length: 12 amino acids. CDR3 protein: CASSTRTDTQYF. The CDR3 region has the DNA TGTGCCAGCAGCACCCGGACAGATACGCAGTATTTT.

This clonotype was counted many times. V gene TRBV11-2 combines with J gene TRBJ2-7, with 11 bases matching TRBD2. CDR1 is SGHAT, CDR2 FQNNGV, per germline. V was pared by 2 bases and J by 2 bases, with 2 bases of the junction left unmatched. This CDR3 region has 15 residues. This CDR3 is CASSLSTSGTYEQYF. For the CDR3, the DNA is TGTGCCAGCAGCTTATCGACTAGCGGGACCTACGAGCAGTACTTC.

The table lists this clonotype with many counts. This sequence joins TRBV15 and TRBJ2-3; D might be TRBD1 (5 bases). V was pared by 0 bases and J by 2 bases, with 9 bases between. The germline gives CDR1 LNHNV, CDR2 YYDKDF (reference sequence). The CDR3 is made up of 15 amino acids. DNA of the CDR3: TGTGCCACCAGCAGAGATAGGGGCCTCACAGATACGCAGTATTTT. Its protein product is CATSRDRGLTDTQYF.